The clone carrying this T cell receptor beta chain occurred once. The CDR3 runs 15 residues. Germline CDR1 is SGHNT and CDR2 is YYREEE (reference sequence). V shed 0 bases, J shed 8 bases, and the junction held 8 bases outside the gene matches. This entry comes from a study of blood T cell repertoires in COVID-19. Study at large: Nucleic acid was either cDNA or gDNA, and it came from T cells, B-cell-depleted T cells, or PBMCs.

Original processing notes: Nucleated cell counts were estimated from reference gene primer amplification. Sequencing was performed with immunoSEQ multiplex PCR; in TCRdb, only in-frame clones are kept and a portion is missing. V, J and clone size were drawn from that table, and D and trimming were deduced from the DNA. The sample carries 310,000 or so clones, roughly 87% recorded once. The sequenced material came from peripheral blood. The genes are TRBV5-4 and TRBJ1-2; 9 bases agree with TRBD1. This TCR came from a man in his fifties or sixties with active or convalescent COVID-19. CDR3 region: CASSLGGQGGAGYTF. For the CDR3, the DNA is TGTGCCAGCAGCTTGGGGGGACAGGGCGGGGCAGGCTACACCTTC.